This T cell receptor beta chain comes out of a study of T-cell memory formation after mild COVID-19. Study overall: In these data, TCR clusters were largely donor specific.

V lost 5 bases and J 4 bases, leaving 16 bases between the germline ends. Germline V CDR1 and CDR2: KGHDR, SFDVKD. This CDR3 is 15 amino acids long. As to this clonotype: Its cognate antigen is unknown.

Findings and limits, study-wide: There was a balanced CD4/CD8 profile in clones contracting day 15 to 85, and later expanders leaned CD4+. A second wave of clones peaked on day 37, and their SARS-CoV-2 specificity went unconfirmed.

The TCR alpha and TCR beta cDNA libraries, bearing sample barcodes and UMIs, were generated by 5'RACE using constant-segment primers. TCRdb re-called the 5' RACE reads with MiXCR, one entry per CDR3 protein. The sample consists of around 150,000 distinct CDR3 sequences, about 28% of them appearing once. The chain joins TRBV24-1 to TRBJ1-2; D gene uncertain. The source is an adult woman who had mild COVID-19 (a few samples of this study predate the infection). Cell type and time point are not known. The sample was PBMCs or a T cell subset sorted from them (not recorded which). In DNA, the CDR3 is TGTGCCACCAGTGGTCCCGGCGACATAAGCTATGGCTACACCTTC. It encodes CATSGPGDISYGYTF.